This TCR beta chain was obtained from a study of blood T cell repertoires in COVID-19. About the study: The samples span acute and convalescent COVID-19 from the United States, Italy and Spain. From T cells, B-cell-depleted T cells, or PBMCs came the material, which was cDNA or gDNA.

This clone has just a few counts. Original processing methods: Estimates of nucleated cell counts were drawn from the amplification of reference gene primers. Repertoires were generated with immunoSEQ multiplex PCR, while TCRdb's copy carries only in-frame clones and drops some. The V and J calls and the clone size are those of that table, but D and trimming were determined from the DNA. The sample lists 150,000 to 200,000 clones, approximately 86% occurring once. Per germline, CDR1 LNHDA and CDR2 SQIVND (reference sequence). The CDR3 loop spans 14 amino acids. Trimming took off 7 bases at V and 2 bases at J, with 15 bases between the two ends.

The chain is built from TRBV19 and TRBJ2-7; D unclear. The sequence was collected from a woman over 75 in a cohort sampled during active or convalescent COVID-19. The sequencing input was peripheral blood. CDR3 nucleotide sequence: TGTGCCAGTATGCCCAGGCTCCCACCCTACGAGCAGTACGTC. This gives the protein CASMPRLPPYEQYV.